This T cell receptor (beta chain) was profiled in a study of technical replicates of blood from several donors. Germline V gene lookup returns CDR1 KGHSH and CDR2 LQKENI. The CDR3 runs to 14 residues. V was shortened by 4 bases and J by 1 base, with 10 bases between the two germline ends. TCRdb's copy holds only in-frame clones and misses some; the assay was immunoSEQ multiplex PCR. The sample records roughly 68,000 clones, just over 90% being singletons. Sequenced input: PBMCs. The chain couples TRBV18 to TRBJ1-2, with a possible D match to TRBD1 (6 bases). This receptor was identified in a human donor in good health. Some clones in this sample may be carry-over from other donors' samples. The CDR3 region has the DNA TGTGCCAGCTCACTACTGGACAGTAACTATGGCTACACCTTC. Translation: CASSLLDSNYGYTF.